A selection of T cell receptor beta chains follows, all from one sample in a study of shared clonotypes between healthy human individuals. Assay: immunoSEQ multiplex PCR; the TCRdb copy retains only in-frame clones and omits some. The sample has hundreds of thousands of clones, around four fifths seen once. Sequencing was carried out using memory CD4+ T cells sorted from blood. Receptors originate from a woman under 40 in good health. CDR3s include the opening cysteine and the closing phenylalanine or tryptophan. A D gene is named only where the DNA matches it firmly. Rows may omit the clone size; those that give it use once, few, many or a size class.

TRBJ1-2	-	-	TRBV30	TGTGCCTGGAGTTTGTCAGGGCGAGATCGGAACTATGGCTACACCTTC	CAWSLSGRDRNYGYTF
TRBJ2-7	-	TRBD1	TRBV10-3	TGTGCCGCCCGACAGGGGGGGGCTCACGAGCAGTACTTC	CAARQGGAHEQYF
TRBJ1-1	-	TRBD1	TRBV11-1	TGTGCCAGCAGCTTGGCAGGGGGCGAAGAGACTGAAGCTTTCTTT	CASSLAGGEETEAFF
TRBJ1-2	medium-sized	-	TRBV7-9	TGTGCCAGCAGCTTAGTAAGGCAAGGCTACACCTTC	CASSLVRQGYTF
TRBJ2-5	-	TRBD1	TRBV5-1	TGCGCCAGCAGCTTAGGACAGGGGGCTTTGGAGACCCAGTACTTC	CASSLGQGALETQYF
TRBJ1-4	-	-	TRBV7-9	TGTGCCAGCAGCCCCCCCCCGTGGGACACAAAGCACCCCGTGGAAAAACTGTTTTTT	CASSPPPWDTKHPVEKLFF
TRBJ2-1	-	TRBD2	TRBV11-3	TGTGCCAGCAGCTTAGCCCCGGGACTAGCGGGGTCCTGGGAGCAGTTCTTC	CASSLAPGLAGSWEQFF
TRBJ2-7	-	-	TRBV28	TGTGCCAGCAGTTTACGGGTGCAAGAGCAGTACTTC	CASSLRVQEQYF
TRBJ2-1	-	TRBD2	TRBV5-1	TGCGCCAGCAGCTTGGTTTCTAGCGGGAGGGCAAGGGAGCAGTTCTTC	CASSLVSSGRAREQFF
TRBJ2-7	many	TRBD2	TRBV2	TGTGCCAGCAGCCGGACTAGCGGGTTCTACGAGCAGTACTTC	CASSRTSGFYEQYF